One sample yielded the 25 T cell receptor beta chains listed below, sequenced in a study of beta chain features in type 1 diabetes. As every portion of the isolated RNA was reverse transcribed, the sequencing read expressed TCRB transcripts. Some clones are missing from TCRdb's copy, which holds only in-frame ones; the method was immunoSEQ multiplex PCR. The profile covers under 950,000 clones, with 15% to 20% appearing a single time and around 0.02% taken by the ten largest. Sequencing input: naive CD4+ T cells from blood. The receptors originated from a woman under 30 in good health.

The gene calls are TRBV11-3 and TRBJ2-7, with D unclear. Germline V gives CDR1 SGHNT, CDR2 YENEEA. V gave up 1 base and J gave up 3 bases, with 16 bases separating them. This CDR3 contains 16 residues. This chain's CDR3 is CASSLVEVFDRYEQYF. Here the CDR3 DNA reads TGTGCCAGCAGCTTAGTCGAGGTCTTTGACCGCTACGAGCAGTACTTC.

This clone came up a few times. The V and J genes are TRBV6-5 and TRBJ2-2; the D gene is possibly TRBD2 (5 bases). CDR1 MNHEY and CDR2 SVGAGI come from the germline V gene. The CDR3 length is 14 residues. Deletions cut 2 bases from V and 6 bases from J, with 10 bases between. This CDR3 is CASSYQGGSGELFF. CDR3 DNA sequence: TGTGCCAGCAGTTACCAAGGAGGATCCGGGGAGCTGTTTTTT.

This clone was counted a few times. The V gene is TRBV13, the J gene TRBJ2-3; D gene unclear. V was clipped by 4 bases and J by 6 bases, with 14 bases between them. CDR3 size: 14 residues. Germline CDR1 and CDR2: PRHDT and FYEKMQ (reference sequence). The CDR3 DNA sequence: TGTGCCAGCAGCTCGCGCGCAAAAGGGGATACGCAGTATTTT. Its translation: CASSSRAKGDTQYF.

V is TRBV2 and J is TRBJ2-1; 12 nucleotides line up with TRBD1. This CDR3 comprises 13 residues. V lost 6 bases and J lost 9; bases outside the gene matches: 3. Germline loops: CDR1 SNHLY, CDR2 FYNNEI. The CDR3 DNA follows: TGTGCCAGCAGGGGGACAGGGGGCAGTGAGCAGTTCTTC. It specifies CASRGTGGSEQFF. Complete variable domain (other parts from reference TRBV2 and TRBJ2-1): EPEVTQTPSHQVTQMGQEVILRCVPISNHLYFYWYRQILGQKVEFLVSFYNNEISEKSEIFDDQFSVERPDGSNFTLKIRSTKLEDSAMYFCASRGTGGSEQFFGPGTRLTVL.

The chain uses TRBV19 and TRBJ1-5; a possible D gene is TRBD1 (6 bases). The CDR3 sequence is 18 residues long. Germline assignment: CDR1 LNHDA and CDR2 SQIVND (reference sequence). V lost 7 bases to trimming and J lost 6 bases, with 28 bases between them. CDR3 residues: CASNRGAGPSLSGQPQHF. The CDR3 nucleotides are TGTGCCAGTAACCGGGGGGCGGGACCCTCACTCTCGGGTCAGCCCCAGCATTTT.

This chain connects TRBV7-6 to TRBJ2-5; TRBD2 matches 9 bases. J lost 4 bases, V lost 3 bases, and 9 bases had no gene match. The germline CDR1 and CDR2 sequences are SGHVS and FNYEAQ. The CDR3 sequence is 16 residues long. CDR3 residues: CASSFARASGAETQYF. In nucleotides, the CDR3 is TGTGCCAGCAGCTTCGCTCGGGCTAGCGGGGCAGAGACCCAGTACTTC.

This clone was seen a handful of times. The chain links TRBV9 to TRBJ2-3, with D possibly matching TRBD2 (6 bases). Germline V gene sequence: CDR1 SGDLS, CDR2 YYNGEE. The CDR3 consists of 16 residues. V was pared by 0 bases and J by 3 bases, with 14 bases between. The CDR3 DNA sequence: TGTGCCAGCAGCGTAGGGACGGGGAGCGGGACAGATACGCAGTATTTT. This gives the protein CASSVGTGSGTDTQYF.

The chain carries TRBV28 and TRBJ2-7; no clear D gene. Germline lookup yields CDR1 MDHEN and CDR2 SYDVKM. CDR3 size: 15 residues. Trimming shortened V by 2 bases and J by 1 base, and 12 bases separated the two germline ends. This CDR3 is CASSLEGSGSYEQYF. The CDR3 DNA is TGTGCCAGCAGTTTAGAAGGGTCGGGTTCCTACGAGCAGTACTTC.

This clone was counted only a few times. The genes are TRBV9 and TRBJ1-1, with a possible D match to TRBD1 (6 bases). Trimming shortened V by 5 bases and J by 4 bases, and 18 bases separated the two germline ends. CDR3 length: 15 amino acids. CDR1 is SGDLS and CDR2 is YYNGEE in the germline V gene. CDR3 nucleotide sequence: TGTGCCAGCAGAAAAACAGGGCAAGGAGGCACTGAAGCTTTCTTT. It specifies CASRKTGQGGTEAFF.

On this clone itself: A much larger clone sits a single nucleotide away, making a read error possible. The rearrangement uses TRBV27 and TRBJ2-5; unclear D gene. This CDR3 has 11 residues. Trimming shortened V by 1 base and J by 5 bases, and 2 bases separated the two germline ends. The germline gives CDR1 MNHEY, CDR2 SMNVEV (reference sequence). The chain's CDR3 is CASSLLETQYF. The CDR3 DNA is TGTGCCAGCAGTTTATTGGAGACCCAGTACTTC.

The gene calls are TRBV4-1 and TRBJ1-4, with a weak D call TRBD1 (5 bases). Germline V lookup: CDR1 MGHRA, CDR2 YSYEKL. The V end lost 1 base, the J end lost 7 bases, and 10 bases lay between the germline ends. The CDR3 has 14 residues. The CDR3 here is CASSQVVRGEKLFF. CDR3 in DNA: TGCGCCAGCAGCCAAGTGGTGAGGGGTGAAAAACTGTTTTTT.

This clone appeared a few times. This rearrangement joins TRBV19 to TRBJ1-2; D gene uncertain. Trimming cost V 7 bases and J 7 bases, with 19 bases left between them. CDR1 LNHDA and CDR2 SQIVND come from the germline V gene (reference sequence). The CDR3 runs to 14 residues. The CDR3 bases are TGTGCCAGTAACGCGGACCGGCGGTTTTTTGGCTACACCTTC. The encoded protein is CASNADRRFFGYTF.

This clone was counted between two and nine times. The chain employs TRBV25-1 and TRBJ2-1; 10 bases map to TRBD1. The germline V gene encodes CDR1 MGHDK and CDR2 SYGVNS. The V segment lost 1 base and the J segment 4 bases; nucleotides outside the gene matches: 1. The CDR3 length is 15 residues. CDR3 in amino acids: CASSESGQGYNEQFF. CDR3 sequence (DNA): TGTGCCAGCAGTGAATCGGGACAGGGGTACAATGAGCAGTTCTTC.

The CDR3 loop is CASSQDVQRKLNTGELFF. DNA for the CDR3: TGTGCCAGCAGCCAAGACGTGCAACGGAAATTGAACACCGGGGAGCTGTTTTTT. The J gene is TRBJ2-2, the V gene TRBV4-2; D is ambiguous. Germline V lookup: CDR1 LGHNA, CDR2 YNFKEQ. There are 18 residues in the CDR3. V shed 0 bases and J shed 1 base, with 15 bases lying between them.

This clone was recorded a few times. The genes are TRBV25-1 and TRBJ2-7, with 7 positions matching TRBD2. The CDR3 totals 13 residues. The germline CDR1 and CDR2 sequences are MGHDK and SYGVNS. Losses at the gene ends were 5 bases for V and 6 bases for J; bases not matched to a gene: 7. CDR3 nucleotides: TGTGCCAGCAGTCAAGCGGGATTAGCCGAGCAGTACTTC. It is translated as CASSQAGLAEQYF.

The V gene is TRBV19, the J gene TRBJ2-1, with D perhaps TRBD2 (6 bases). The germline V gene encodes CDR1 LNHDA and CDR2 SQIVND (reference sequence). The CDR3 consists of 15 residues. V was cut by 3 bases and J by 6 bases, with 15 bases left in between. The DNA of the CDR3 is TGTGCCAGTAGTATGCCCTCGAGACTAGTCAATGAGCAGTTCTTC. As protein: CASSMPSRLVNEQFF. Based on the CDR3 plus reference TRBV19 and TRBJ2-1, the full variable domain is DGGITQSPKYLFRKEGQNVTLSCEQNLNHDAMYWYRQDPGQGLRLIYYSQIVNDFQKGDIAEGYSVSREKKESFPLTVTSAQKNPTAFYLCASSMPSRLVNEQFFGPGTRLTVL.

Only a few counts were recorded for this clone. V and J are TRBV6-5 and TRBJ2-3, with 8 bases aligning to TRBD2. The CDR3 spans 15 residues. Per the germline V gene, CDR1 is MNHEY and CDR2 is SVGAGI. Trimming took 4 bases from V and 6 from J; bases not matched to a gene: 9. The CDR3 DNA sequence: TGTGCCAGCAGTTCTATTAGCGGGGTCTGGGATACGCAGTATTTT. It is translated as CASSSISGVWDTQYF.

The genes are TRBV9 and TRBJ1-3, with D possibly TRBD1 on 5 matching bases. The length of the CDR3 is 18 residues. Trimming took off 0 bases at V and 2 bases at J, with 18 bases between the two ends. Per germline, CDR1 SGDLS and CDR2 YYNGEE. The CDR3 reads CASSVALSGHRAGNTIYF. The DNA for the CDR3 is TGTGCCAGCAGCGTAGCCCTGTCAGGGCACCGTGCTGGAAACACCATATATTTT.

The genes are TRBV11-2 and TRBJ2-7, with D perhaps TRBD1 (6 bases). Germline CDR1 is SGHAT and CDR2 is FQNNGV. The V gene lost 1 base and the J gene lost 4 bases, with 14 bases spanning the gap. The CDR3 loop spans 15 amino acids. CDR3 sequence (DNA): TGTGCCAGCAGCTTAGGTACCGGACAGAGATACGAGCAGTACTTC. Translated: CASSLGTGQRYEQYF.

This rearrangement joins TRBV7-8 to TRBJ2-2, with 10 nucleotides matching TRBD2. Germline V gene lookup returns CDR1 SGHVS and CDR2 FQNEAQ. The CDR3 totals 16 residues. V lost 1 base and J lost 6; bases outside the gene matches: 5. Here the CDR3 reads CASSLVSGRAPGELFF. CDR3 DNA: TGTGCCAGCAGCTTAGTGAGCGGGAGGGCCCCCGGGGAGCTGTTTTTT. Variable domain in full (rest from reference TRBV7-8 and TRBJ2-2): GAGVSQSPRYKVAKRGQDVALRCDPISGHVSLFWYQQALGQGPEFLTYFQNEAQLDKSGLPSDRFFAERPEGSVSTLKIQRTQQEDSAVYLCASSLVSGRAPGELFFGEGSRLTVL.

This clone was seen a few times. The chain joins TRBV5-1 to TRBJ2-1; no clear D gene. Germline CDR1 is SGHRS and CDR2 is YFSETQ. Trimming took off 1 base at V and 0 bases at J, with 14 bases between the two ends. This CDR3 has 17 amino acids. The chain's CDR3 is CASSLSSVSSSYNEQFF. CDR3 sequence (DNA): TGCGCCAGCAGCTTGAGTTCGGTCTCTTCCTCCTACAATGAGCAGTTCTTC.

This clone was detected a few times. This sequence joins TRBV28 and TRBJ2-1; 13 bases agree with TRBD2. The CDR3 is 19 residues long. Germline trimming cut 3 bases from V and 9 bases from J; bases unmatched to any gene: 17. Germline V CDR1 and CDR2: MDHEN, SYDVKM. The CDR3 reads CASSFSLRRTSGSVGEQFF. As DNA, the CDR3 is TGTGCCAGCAGTTTCTCACTAAGACGGACTAGCGGGAGTGTAGGTGAGCAGTTCTTC.

The chain joins TRBV19 to TRBJ2-6; D is unclear. The CDR3 runs to 13 residues. Germline V CDR1 and CDR2: LNHDA, SQIVND (reference sequence). The V gene lost 5 bases and the J gene lost 1 base, with 3 bases spanning the gap. CDR3 loop: CASSESGANVLTF. CDR3 DNA sequence: TGTGCCAGTAGTGAATCTGGGGCCAACGTCCTGACTTTC.

This clone was seen a few times. Distinct nucleotide sequences in the sample also encode this CDR3. The chain has TRBV7-2 and TRBJ1-1, with 8 bases that match TRBD1. Germline V CDR1 and CDR2: SGHTA, FQGNSA. Trimming at V came to 5 bases and at J to 3 bases, leaving 8 bases not matched to a gene. This CDR3 has 15 amino acids. The CDR3 reads CASSNRDRRHTEAFF. CDR3 nucleotide sequence: TGTGCCAGCAGCAACCGGGACAGGAGGCACACTGAAGCTTTCTTT. The full variable domain, in which reference TRBV7-2 and TRBJ1-1 provide the parts outside the CDR3, is GAGVSQSPSNKVTEKGKDVELRCDPISGHTALYWYRQSLGQGLEFLIYFQGNSAPDKSGLPSDRFSAERTGGSVSTLTIQRTQQEDSAVYLCASSNRDRRHTEAFFGQGTRLTVV.

The chain has TRBV18 and TRBJ1-1; D call uncertain. Germline assignment: CDR1 KGHSH and CDR2 LQKENI. This CDR3 has 12 amino acids. The V and J ends lost 5 bases and 1 base respectively, with 5 bases between them. The CDR3 sequence is CASSDKNTEAFF. The CDR3 nucleotides read TGTGCCAGCTCAGATAAGAACACTGAAGCTTTCTTT.